This T cell receptor (beta chain) is from a study of shared clonotypes between healthy human individuals (dated by TCRdb to about 2020). A note on the overall study: The cohort included three men and a couple of women between 18 and 49 years of age. Between about 0.8 and 9 billion PBMCs per donor were obtained by leukapheresis. To estimate repertoire size and how much clonotypes are shared between individuals, the study performed deep sequencing of blood TCR repertoires from a handful of healthy adults. To increase sequencing depth and limit assay-specific biases, different laboratories used diverse techniques to prepare libraries and sequence TCR repertoires. For each donor, three plates each were used for CD4 naive and CD4 memory, two plates were used for CD8 naive, and one plate was used for CD8 memory.

Comment on this clone: Its antigen target is currently unknown. It has no much larger one-base neighbor in the sample; base qualities were not kept.

Using the deep immunoSEQ assay, multiplex PCR amplified TCR CDR3 regions from genomic DNA. Extracted genomic DNA from each cell subset was distributed evenly across all wells of several immunoSEQ 96-well plates, and each plate was treated as a replicate. Each replicate PCR for sorted subsets received around 200 ng genomic DNA, equal to roughly 30,000 T cell genomes. Purified libraries were quantified with a Qubit 3.0 fluorometer, sized on a Bioanalyzer 2100, and re-quantified with the KAPA Library Quantification kit. Each immunoSEQ 96-well plate was sequenced on its own single-read 150-cycle Illumina NextSeq 550 flow cell. In the original analysis: Because only junctional sequences without quality scores were contained in the immunoSEQ output, filtering matching that applied to full-length reads could not be performed. To assign V/J genes and CDR3, sequences were annotated against IMGT germline references using PyIR, a Python wrapper for IgBLAST v1.9. Reads with weak V/J assignments (E-value above 1e-6), missing CDR3, stop codons, out-of-frame junctions, or ambiguous translated residues were removed. A V3J clonotype was defined by an identical inferred V gene, J gene, and CDR3 amino acid sequence. Percentage overlap between repertoires was calculated by dividing the number of shared unique clonotypes by the size of the smaller repertoire. Three approaches were used to assess repertoire richness: RTK rarefaction, the Chao1 estimator, and Recon v2.1 estimates of unobserved clonotypes. OLGA was used to compute generation probabilities for all TCRbeta clonotypes that the gDNA method yielded from a few donors. Not all clones reach the TCRdb copy of this immuneACCESS table, which keeps in-frame sequences only. Checked studies attribute under half of the gap to unresolved V genes and leave the rest unexplained. V, J and clone size reflect that table, while D and trimming were determined from the DNA. Across this sample there are just over 2,000,000 clones, with roughly 95% seen only once. The ten largest account for roughly 0.13% of the sample.

Study-wide findings and limitations: Because the study included a small number of donors, the genetic and exposure-history diversity represented was limited. Pairwise subsampling indicated that sequencing depth was expected to affect the degree of clonotype sharing among donors. Sampling was limited to blood, and TCR repertoires in tissue likely differ from TCR repertoires in blood. Naive subsets generally had larger estimated clonotype richness than memory subsets did. Rarefaction of sorted-subset datasets indicated incomplete sequencing despite the large sequencing depth. Compared with non-shared clonotypes, clonotypes shared by all four sorted-subset donors had higher generation probabilities. Across several donors, approximately 5% of naive CD4, roughly 3.5% of naive CD8, about 2% of memory CD4, and approximately 0.4% of memory CD8 clonotypes were shared.

Trimming accounts for 2 bases at V and 3 bases at J, while the number of junction bases matched to no gene is 12. Per the germline V gene (reference sequence), GTSNPN is the CDR1 and SVGIG is the CDR2. The CDR3 measures 16 amino acids from cysteine to phenylalanine. Kept here is only the CDR3 DNA, which spans 48 bases and is read in frame from base 1. Healthy HIV-negative adults with no recently reported acute infections or vaccinations were included as donors. Every donor was a Caucasian adult residing in Nashville, Tennessee, USA. CD4+ T cells were enriched by magnetic negative selection; naive cells were then positively selected on CD45RA, and the negative fraction formed the memory subset. Blood was obtained by leukapheresis, after which PBMCs were separated by Ficoll-Histopaque density gradient centrifugation and cryopreserved in liquid nitrogen vapor phase. Analytical flow cytometry was used to check the purity and quantity of every magnetically sorted T cell population. Each sorted fraction had its genomic DNA isolated and then quantified by UV absorbance on a Nanodrop 2000c.

The sequencing input was naive CD4+ T cells sorted from blood. Per the publication, the cell subset or site label means: CD45RA+ positively selected. This chain joins TRBV30 to TRBJ1-2; 7 of the junction bases match TRBD1. The receptor was derived from a man younger than 30 in good health. The DNA sequence is TGTGCCTGGAGTCGTTTCCCCGGGACAGAGGACTATGGCTACACCTTC. Translated, this gives CAWSRFPGTEDYGYTF.